A single sample is the source of the 16 T cell receptor beta chains below, sequenced in a study of T cells in Graves' hyperthyroidism and ophthalmopathy. TCR beta CDR3 regions were amplified from RNA. HTBI primers drove first-round RT-PCR of the TCR CDR3. TCRdb re-analysed the multiplex PCR reads in MiXCR, keeping a single row per CDR3 protein. The sample includes 500,000 to 700,000 distinct CDR3 sequences, roughly a sixth of them seen just once. The sample taken for sequencing was blood. The source is a woman in her late teens or twenties with Graves' hyperthyroidism.

This clonotype showed up many times. The chain employs TRBV4-1 and TRBJ2-1, with 15 bases fitting TRBD2. This CDR3 has 18 amino acids. V lost 4 bases to trimming and J lost 0 bases; unmatched junction nucleotides: 4. Germline V lookup: CDR1 MGHRA, CDR2 YSYEKL. In DNA, the CDR3 is TGCGCCAGCAGCCCGGGACTAGCGGGAGGTCGCTCCTACAATGAGCAGTTCTTC. The encoded protein is CASSPGLAGGRSYNEQFF.

The chain employs TRBV6-1 and TRBJ1-2; D perhaps matches TRBD1 (5 bases). Germline CDR1 and CDR2: MNHNS and SASEGT. The CDR3 consists of 14 residues. The ends were cut back, 5 bases at V and 8 bases at J, with 18 bases in the middle. The CDR3 DNA follows: TGTGCCAGCAGTAAACCGGGACGGGAGTTAGGCTACACCTTC. Translated: CASSKPGRELGYTF.

This chain links TRBV19 with TRBJ2-3, with 7 bases fitting TRBD2. Germline assignment: CDR1 LNHDA and CDR2 SQIVND (reference sequence). V dropped 8 bases and J dropped 6; count of bases not matched to a gene: 8. The CDR3 has 13 residues. As DNA, the CDR3 is TGTGCCAGTGCGGGAGACGGGGGGGATACGCAGTATTTT. Protein: CASAGDGGDTQYF. Supplemented by reference TRBV19 and TRBJ2-3, the full variable domain reads DGGITQSPKYLFRKEGQNVTLSCEQNLNHDAMYWYRQDPGQGLRLIYYSQIVNDFQKGDIAEGYSVSREKKESFPLTVTSAQKNPTAFYLCASAGDGGDTQYFGPGTRLTVL.

The chain links TRBV19 to TRBJ1-5; TRBD1 might be the D (5 bases). This CDR3 region has 15 residues. V was pared by 4 bases and J by 6 bases, with 16 bases between. In germline, CDR1 is LNHDA, CDR2 SQIVND (reference sequence). CDR3 bases: TGTGCCAGTAGTACCTTGGGGCCATCCGTTCAGCCCCAGCATTTT. Its protein product is CASSTLGPSVQPQHF. The full variable domain, its missing parts supplied by reference TRBV19 and TRBJ1-5, is DGGITQSPKYLFRKEGQNVTLSCEQNLNHDAMYWYRQDPGQGLRLIYYSQIVNDFQKGDIAEGYSVSREKKESFPLTVTSAQKNPTAFYLCASSTLGPSVQPQHFGDGTRLSIL.

The table lists this clonotype with many counts. The chain links TRBV7-2 to TRBJ2-5, with TRBD2 matching 12 bases. Trimming took 1 base from V and 5 from J; bases not matched to a gene: 11. CDR1 and CDR2 (germline): SGHTA, FQGNSA. The CDR3 runs 18 residues. CDR3 in DNA: TGTGCCAGCAGCTTAGTCGCTAGCGGGGGGGCCGTCTCTGAGACCCAGTACTTC. Protein: CASSLVASGGAVSETQYF.

This rearrangement joins TRBV27 to TRBJ1-3; D might be TRBD1 (5 bases). CDR1 and CDR2 from the germline V gene are MNHEY and SMNVEV (reference sequence). V gave up 2 bases and J gave up 4 bases, with 12 bases separating them. The CDR3 covers 15 residues. CDR3 in DNA: TGTGCCAGCAGTTTACAGGGAGGTGGAGGAAACACCATATATTTT. Protein product: CASSLQGGGGNTIYF.

This clonotype was detected only a few times. V usage is TRBV20-1 and J usage is TRBJ1-1, with 7 bases matching TRBD1. V trimming: 7 bases; J trimming: 1 base; junction bases outside the gene matches: 6. Germline values: CDR1 DFQATT, CDR2 SNEGSKA (reference sequence). The CDR3 is made up of 13 amino acids. The CDR3 here is CSGAQGRNTEAFF. The CDR3 DNA reads TGCAGTGGCGCACAGGGGAGGAACACTGAAGCTTTCTTT.

This clonotype has a count of ten or more. V usage is TRBV28 and J usage is TRBJ2-5; D could derive from TRBD1 or TRBD2 (5 bases each). Germline V gene sequence: CDR1 MDHEN, CDR2 SYDVKM. The germline V and J ends were trimmed by 8 bases and 4 bases, with 11 bases remaining between them. This CDR3 has 12 amino acids. CDR3 bases: TGTGCCAGCCGGGACCCGGGAGAGACCCAGTACTTC. Translation: CASRDPGETQYF.

The rearrangement uses TRBV12-3 or TRBV12-4 and TRBJ1-5; D unclear. V was trimmed by 3 bases and J by 2 bases, leaving 14 bases between them. CDR3 length: 16 residues. The CDR3 DNA reads TGTGCCAGCAGTTTTTTTGACTTTAGAGGCAATCAGCCCCAGCATTTT. It is translated as CASSFFDFRGNQPQHF.

This clonotype was observed a few times. The chain combines TRBV19 with TRBJ2-7; 8 bases match TRBD1. CDR3 size: 15 residues. The germline V gene encodes CDR1 LNHDA and CDR2 SQIVND (reference sequence). J was trimmed by 5 bases and V by 5 bases; bases with no gene match: 11. CDR3 DNA: TGTGCCAGTAGTGGCCAGACAGGGGCCGTCGACGAGCAGTACTTC. It translates to CASSGQTGAVDEQYF.

The chain links TRBV7-2 to TRBJ1-1; TRBD1 agrees at 11 bases. V dropped 4 bases and J dropped 5; count of bases not matched to a gene: 6. The CDR3 is 15 amino acids. Per germline, CDR1 SGHTA and CDR2 FQGNSA. The CDR3 here is CASSWPGQGGTEAFF. As DNA, the CDR3 is TGTGCCAGCAGCTGGCCGGGACAGGGGGGAACTGAAGCTTTCTTT.

In this sample, this clonotype turned up many times. The chain employs TRBV6-1 and TRBJ1-2; D uncertain. From germline, CDR1 is MNHNS and CDR2 SASEGT. V dropped 6 bases and J dropped 7 bases, with 15 bases sitting between them. The CDR3 is made up of 13 amino acids. The CDR3 DNA reads TGTGCCAGCAGCCCTACGGGGAATACTGGCTACACCTTC. Translating it yields CASSPTGNTGYTF.

As concerns this clonotype: This may arise from a read error, as a much more abundant clone is one base away. This CDR3 is CASRGQGTYEQFF. The CDR3 coding sequence is TGTGCCAGCAGAGGACAGGGAACCTACGAGCAGTTCTTC. The chain has TRBV6-1 and TRBJ2-7; TRBD1 matches 8 bases. The J call may be mistaken, given a closer DNA end match to TRBJ2-1. The CDR3 extends over 13 amino acids. Germline V gene data show CDR1 as MNHNS and CDR2 as SASEGT.

The V gene is TRBV18, the J gene TRBJ1-2; D gene uncertain. V dropped 1 base and J dropped 2 bases, with 8 bases sitting between them. CDR1 and CDR2 from the germline V gene are KGHSH and LQKENI. This CDR3 has 14 amino acids. The CDR3 DNA reads as TGTGCCAGCTCACCACAGCCGGGGAACTATGGCTACACCTTC. Its protein is CASSPQPGNYGYTF.

This clonotype has ten or more counts. The V call is TRBV12-3 or TRBV12-4, the J call TRBJ1-1, with D tentatively TRBD1 (6 bases). Trimming pared 2 bases from V and 3 bases from J, leaving 13 bases between. This CDR3 comprises 15 residues. CDR3 in DNA: TGTGCCAGCAGTTTACAGGGGATTATGGACACTGAAGCTTTCTTT. Translating it yields CASSLQGIMDTEAFF.

This clonotype was seen more than once but under ten times. The chain has TRBV14 and TRBJ2-2; 8 nucleotides line up with TRBD1. The germline gives CDR1 SGHDN, CDR2 FVKESK. The CDR3 sequence is 15 residues long. Trimming cost V 4 bases and J 5 bases; bases outside gene matches: 6. In DNA form, the CDR3 reads TGTGCCAGCAGCCCGCGGACAGGGAGTACCGGGGAGCTGTTTTTT. Residues: CASSPRTGSTGELFF. Full variable domain (outside the CDR3, taken from reference TRBV14 and TRBJ2-2): EAGVTQFPSHSVIEKGQTVTLRCDPISGHDNLYWYRRVMGKEIKFLLHFVKESKQDESGMPNNRFLAERTGGTYSTLKVQPAELEDSGVYFCASSPRTGSTGELFFGEGSRLTVL.